Below, 21 T cell receptor beta chains from the same sample are listed, as sequenced in a study of blood T cell repertoires in COVID-19. Method: immunoSEQ multiplex PCR; TCRdb's copy keeps in-frame clones and lacks some. Here the sample spans roughly 250,000 clones, approximately 86% being singletons. What was sequenced was PBMCs or T cells enriched from blood (not recorded which). Source of these receptors: a woman between 45 and 60 years old who had recovered from COVID-19.

The CDR3 nucleotides read TGTGCCAGCAGCCCTAGTGGCTCCCAGCAAGAGACCCAGTACTTC. Translation: CASSPSGSQQETQYF. The chain is built from TRBV7-9 and TRBJ2-5; D not resolved. CDR1 and CDR2 from the germline V gene are SEHNR and FQNEAQ (reference sequence). The CDR3 loop spans 15 amino acids. V lost 5 bases and J 2 bases, leaving 15 bases between the germline ends.

In this sample, this clone turned up once. This chain links TRBV5-1 with TRBJ1-2; TRBD1 might be the D (5 bases). The V end was cut by 0 bases, the J end by 5 bases, with 5 bases between. Germline CDR1 reads SGHRS; CDR2 reads YFSETQ. This CDR3 contains 12 residues. The CDR3, as DNA: TGCGCCAGCAGCTTGGGACAGTATGGCTACACCTTC. Protein: CASSLGQYGYTF.

The V and J genes are TRBV5-1 and TRBJ2-1; 8 bases map to TRBD1. CDR3 length: 16 residues. After removal of 0 bases from V and 3 bases from J, the junction contained 5 bases not matched to a gene. Germline assignment: CDR1 SGHRS and CDR2 YFSETQ. Written as DNA, the CDR3 is TGCGCCAGCAGCTTGGCCATCGGACAGGGCTACAATGAGCAGTTCTTC. Amino acid sequence: CASSLAIGQGYNEQFF.

CDR3 in amino acids: CASSEWTNSYEQYF. The CDR3 coding sequence is TGCGCCAGCAGTGAGTGGACTAATTCATACGAGCAGTACTTC. V is TRBV10-2 and J is TRBJ2-7; a possible D gene is TRBD2 (6 bases). The CDR3 is 14 residues long. Between the trimmed V and J ends, which lost 1 base and 4 bases, there was a span of 11 bases. Per germline, CDR1 WSHSY and CDR2 SAAADI.

This chain joins TRBV4-2 and TRBJ2-3; TRBD1 is a possible D gene (7 bases). CDR3 length: 20 residues. Trimming removed 1 base from V and 2 bases from J, with 25 bases in between. Per the germline V gene, CDR1 is LGHNA and CDR2 is YNFKEQ. As DNA, the CDR3 is TGTGCCAGCAGCCAAGTCTCAGGGGGGCTGGGCATAAGTCCCACAGATACGCAGTATTTT. Translating gives CASSQVSGGLGISPTDTQYF.

The CDR3 protein is CASRNPDRVTEAFF. CDR3 DNA sequence: TGTGCCAGCAGAAACCCGGACAGGGTCACTGAAGCTTTCTTT. J is TRBJ1-1 and V is TRBV27; 8 nucleotides match TRBD1. V shed 6 bases and J 4 bases; nucleotides not matched to a gene: 7. The CDR3 totals 14 residues. The V gene's germline CDR1 is MNHEY and CDR2 SMNVEV (reference sequence).

The chain recombines TRBV7-9 with TRBJ2-7, with TRBD2 identical over 13 bases. The CDR3 is 14 amino acids. The junction had 1 base not matched to a gene; V was cut back by 4 bases and J by 4 bases. Per the germline V gene, CDR1 is SEHNR and CDR2 is FQNEAQ (reference sequence). CDR3 region: CASSWGLAGYEQYF. In DNA, the CDR3 is TGTGCCAGCAGCTGGGGACTAGCGGGATACGAGCAGTACTTC.

The chain carries TRBV7-9 and TRBJ2-3; 14 bases line up with TRBD2. The CDR3 length is 17 residues. The germline V gene has CDR1 SEHNR and CDR2 FQNEAQ (reference sequence). With V trimmed by 4 bases and J by 4 bases, 7 bases remained unmatched. The CDR3 here is CASSSTSGRARADTQYF. In DNA, the CDR3 is TGTGCCAGCAGCTCGACTAGCGGGAGGGCCAGGGCAGATACGCAGTATTTT.

This clone was observed a few times. V gene TRBV28 combines with J gene TRBJ1-4; D is possibly TRBD1 (5 bases). The ends were cut back, 4 bases at V and 8 bases at J, with 23 bases in the middle. The CDR3 is made up of 17 amino acids. CDR1 MDHEN and CDR2 SYDVKM come from the germline V gene. As DNA, the CDR3 is TGTGCCAGCAGTTCCCCGGGTTTTGCGGGGCGAGGGGAAAAACTGTTTTTT. Its protein product is CASSSPGFAGRGEKLFF.

Here the CDR3 DNA reads TGTGCCAGCAGCCAAGTCCCCTCGTCAGGGGACTATGGCTACACCTTC. Residues: CASSQVPSSGDYGYTF. The chain has TRBV4-2 and TRBJ1-2; TRBD1 might be the D (6 bases). This CDR3 is 16 amino acids long. Germline V lookup: CDR1 LGHNA, CDR2 YNFKEQ. Between the trimmed V and J ends, which lost 1 base and 3 bases, there was a span of 15 bases.

The V and J genes are TRBV25-1 and TRBJ2-7; TRBD1 matches 7 bases. The CDR3 has 11 residues. Germline assignment: CDR1 MGHDK and CDR2 SYGVNS. J gave up 6 bases and V 8 bases, and 4 bases lay outside the gene matches. This chain's CDR3 is CASGTGAEQYF. As DNA, the CDR3 is TGTGCCAGCGGCACAGGGGCCGAGCAGTACTTC.

This clone appeared a single time. This chain joins TRBV14 and TRBJ2-7; 9 bases match TRBD1. There are 14 residues in the CDR3. CDR1 and CDR2 from the germline V gene are SGHDN and FVKESK. V dropped 4 bases and J dropped 6; count of bases not matched to a gene: 7. The CDR3 nucleotides read TGTGCCAGCAGCCTAACCGGGACAGGGACCGAGCAGTACTTC. Amino acids: CASSLTGTGTEQYF.

This clone was detected only a few times. This chain uses TRBV5-1 with TRBJ2-7, with 8 bases matching TRBD2. The V segment lost 0 bases and the J segment 2 bases; nucleotides outside the gene matches: 13. This CDR3 spans 18 amino acids. The germline V gene has CDR1 SGHRS and CDR2 YFSETQ. In DNA, the CDR3 is TGCGCCAGCAGCTTGGATCCGGGAGGTAGCGGGAAGACCTACGAGCAGTACTTC. Translating it yields CASSLDPGGSGKTYEQYF.

This rearrangement joins TRBV10-2 to TRBJ2-3; 10 bases are shared with TRBD2. The CDR3 consists of 14 residues. The ends lost 8 bases at V and 4 bases at J; junction bases unmatched: 6. CDR1 is WSHSY, CDR2 SAAADI, per germline. The CDR3 region has the DNA TGCGCCAGCGGCCTAGCGGGAGAGGCAGATACGCAGTATTTT. Translated: CASGLAGEADTQYF.

This clone was found once. The rearrangement joins TRBV5-6 to TRBJ2-2; 10 positions agree with TRBD1. Germline V gene data show CDR1 as SGHDT and CDR2 as YYEEEE. The CDR3 spans 17 residues. V lost 0 bases, J lost 5 bases, and 7 bases stayed unmatched. The CDR3 here is CASSLAGTGVLTGELFF. DNA of the CDR3: TGTGCCAGCAGCTTGGCCGGGACAGGGGTTTTAACCGGGGAGCTGTTTTTT.

The sample holds a few counts of this clone. This chain's CDR3 is CASSQGTSGRVNEQFF. CDR3 DNA: TGTGCCAGCAGCCAAGGGACTAGCGGGAGGGTCAATGAGCAGTTCTTC. The V and J genes are TRBV3-1 (or the pseudogene TRBV3-2) and TRBJ2-1, with 15 bases lining up with TRBD2. Per the germline V gene, CDR1 is LGHDT and CDR2 is YNNKEL (reference sequence). V gave up 1 base and J gave up 6 bases; unmatched junction bases: 1. The CDR3 runs 16 residues.

The rearrangement links TRBV12-2 to TRBJ1-3. TRBV12-2 is designated a pseudogene. CDR3 length equals 15 residues. As DNA, the CDR3 is TGTGCAAGTCGCTTACATAGAGTCTCTGGAAACACCATATATTTT. Translated, it gives CASRLHRVSGNTIYF.

This chain joins TRBV5-4 and TRBJ1-2; TRBD1 agrees at 7 bases. V dropped 5 bases and J dropped 3; count of bases not matched to a gene: 4. This CDR3 spans 13 amino acids. Germline V gives CDR1 SGHNT, CDR2 YYREEE (reference sequence). This chain's CDR3 is CASSAGTDYGYTF. The CDR3 bases are TGTGCCAGCAGTGCCGGGACAGACTATGGCTACACCTTC.

This chain links TRBV5-6 with TRBJ1-6; a weak D match, TRBD1 (5 bases). V lost 1 base and J 14 bases, leaving 19 bases between the germline ends. This CDR3 is built from 15 residues. From germline, CDR1 is SGHDT and CDR2 YYEEEE. In DNA, the CDR3 is TGTGCCAGCAGCTTGTCGACGGGGGAGTTTATCACCCTCCACTTT. Amino acid sequence: CASSLSTGEFITLHF.

The chain employs TRBV18 and TRBJ2-7, with a tentative D call TRBD2 (6 bases). The V gene lost 3 bases and the J gene lost 5 bases, with 14 bases spanning the gap. The CDR3 is 14 amino acids. Per germline, CDR1 KGHSH and CDR2 LQKENI. The CDR3 loop is CASSPRGYNDEQYF. The CDR3 DNA sequence: TGTGCCAGCTCACCTCGGGGGTATAACGACGAGCAGTACTTC.

The chain uses TRBV11-2 and TRBJ1-3; D is ambiguous. Per germline, CDR1 SGHAT and CDR2 FQNNGV. The germline V and J ends were trimmed by 3 bases and 0 bases, with 12 bases remaining between them. The CDR3 loop spans 16 amino acids. CDR3 sequence: CASSFPPRSSGNTIYF. CDR3 DNA sequence: TGTGCCAGCAGCTTTCCCCCCAGATCCTCTGGAAACACCATATATTTT.